One sample yielded the 15 T cell receptor beta chains listed below, sequenced in a study of cytomegalovirus exposure and HLA in healthy donors. A multiplex PCR was run with 60 Vbeta primers and 13 Jbeta primers. Repertoires were generated with immunoSEQ multiplex PCR, while TCRdb's copy carries only in-frame clones and drops some. The data contain about 92,000 clones, around four fifths of them singletons. Sequenced: PBMCs. These receptors came from a woman between 18 and 29 years old in good health and CMV-seropositive.

The chain is built from TRBV2 and TRBJ2-5, with D unresolved. This CDR3 is built from 14 residues. The V and J ends lost 4 bases and 3 bases respectively, with 12 bases between them. CDR1 is SNHLY, CDR2 FYNNEI, per germline. In DNA, the CDR3 is TGTGCCAGCAGTGGTGAAGTCAGTGAAGAGACCCAGTACTTC. Its protein is CASSGEVSEETQYF. Using reference TRBV2 and TRBJ2-5 for the parts outside the CDR3, the full variable domain is EPEVTQTPSHQVTQMGQEVILRCVPISNHLYFYWYRQILGQKVEFLVSFYNNEISEKSEIFDDQFSVERPDGSNFTLKIRSTKLEDSAMYFCASSGEVSEETQYFGPGTRLLVL.

The V gene is TRBV4-1, the J gene TRBJ2-7; TRBD2 agrees at 8 bases. The CDR3 has 17 residues. V was clipped by 4 bases and J by 4 bases; unmatched bases: 15. Germline CDR1 reads MGHRA; CDR2 reads YSYEKL. CDR3 DNA sequence: TGCGCCAGCAGCCTCTATCCTAGCGGGCCCCGTGGGTACGAGCAGTACTTC. Translation gives CASSLYPSGPRGYEQYF.

This clone was seen more than once but under ten times. This sequence joins TRBV4-1 and TRBJ1-5; tentative D call: TRBD1 (6 bases). The CDR3 covers 13 residues. Per germline, CDR1 MGHRA and CDR2 YSYEKL. The V gene lost 5 bases and the J gene lost 4 bases, with 9 bases spanning the gap. The CDR3 loop is CASSIQGNQPQHF. CDR3 DNA sequence: TGCGCCAGCAGCATACAGGGTAATCAGCCCCAGCATTTT.

This clone was detected only a few times. The chain combines TRBV4-1 with TRBJ2-7, with D unresolved. The CDR3 consists of 13 residues. Trimming took 4 bases from V and 5 from J, leaving 12 bases between them. Germline V gene lookup returns CDR1 MGHRA and CDR2 YSYEKL. CDR3: CASSPHRSHEQYF. CDR3 sequence (DNA): TGCGCCAGCAGCCCGCACCGGTCACACGAGCAGTACTTC.

The chain joins TRBV6-1 to TRBJ1-3; 7 positions agree with TRBD1. Germline lookup yields CDR1 MNHNS and CDR2 SASEGT. Trimming took 6 bases from V and 8 from J; bases not matched to a gene: 7. The CDR3 consists of 13 residues. DNA for the CDR3: TGTGCCAGCAGCCCGGGGACAGAGGACACCATATATTTT. It translates to CASSPGTEDTIYF.

In DNA form, the CDR3 reads TGTGCCAGCTGGCGGGACAGATACACCGGGGAGCTGTTTTTT. The encoded protein is CASWRDRYTGELFF. The rearrangement joins TRBV6-6 to TRBJ2-2, with a tentative D call TRBD1 (7 bases). The germline V gene has CDR1 MNHNY and CDR2 SVGAGI (reference sequence). This CDR3 is built from 14 residues. Trimming left V 8 bases short and J 3 bases short, with 13 bases between.

The chain couples TRBV27 to TRBJ1-1; no clear D. The CDR3 has 13 amino acids. Germline V lookup: CDR1 MNHEY, CDR2 SMNVEV (reference sequence). Trimming stripped 4 bases from V and 2 bases from J, with 8 bases between. The CDR3 reads CASSSWSNTEAFF. Here the CDR3 DNA reads TGTGCCAGCAGTTCTTGGAGTAACACTGAAGCTTTCTTT.

The CDR3 nucleotides read TGTGCCAGCAGCTTACTTCCGGGAGGAGAAGGGGAGACCCAGTACTTC. It specifies CASSLLPGGEGETQYF. The chain couples TRBV7-3 to TRBJ2-5; 7 bases line up with TRBD2. CDR3 length: 16 amino acids. CDR1 and CDR2 (germline): SGHTA, FQGTGA. The junction had 11 bases not matched to a gene; V was cut back by 2 bases and J by 5 bases.

The rearrangement uses TRBV29-1 and TRBJ2-7, with 8 bases matching TRBD2. Germline-derived CDR1 and CDR2 are SQVTM and ANQGSEA. CDR3 size: 17 residues. V gave up 4 bases and J gave up 2 bases; unmatched junction bases: 16. CDR3 region: CSVGSVAGYDIPYEQYF. DNA of the CDR3: TGCAGCGTTGGTTCCGTAGCGGGGTACGACATACCCTACGAGCAGTACTTC.

V gene TRBV29-1 combines with J gene TRBJ1-2; 7 bases map to TRBD1. Germline V gives CDR1 SQVTM, CDR2 ANQGSEA. The CDR3 spans 11 residues. V lost 5 bases to trimming and J lost 5 bases; unmatched junction nucleotides: 2. The DNA of the CDR3 is TGCAGCGTTCAGGGGGATTATGGCTACACCTTC. It yields the protein CSVQGDYGYTF.

The chain joins TRBV25-1 to TRBJ2-6, with 8 bases identical to TRBD1. The germline V gene encodes CDR1 MGHDK and CDR2 SYGVNS. V trimming: 4 bases; J trimming: 0 bases; junction bases outside the gene matches: 8. This CDR3 comprises 18 residues. The CDR3 DNA reads as TGTGCCAGCAGTGCCCCGGGACAGGTCGGCTCTGGGGCCAACGTCCTGACTTTC. Its protein is CASSAPGQVGSGANVLTF. Supplemented by reference TRBV25-1 and TRBJ2-6, the full variable domain reads EADIYQTPRYLVIGTGKKITLECSQTMGHDKMYWYQQDPGMELHLIHYSYGVNSTEKGDLSSESTVSRIRTEHFPLTLESARPSHTSQYLCASSAPGQVGSGANVLTFGAGSRLTVL.

The chain recombines TRBV2 with TRBJ1-1; D unresolved. The CDR3 spans 15 residues. Deletions cut 2 bases from V and 0 bases from J, with 10 bases between. The germline V gene encodes CDR1 SNHLY and CDR2 FYNNEI. CDR3 amino acids: CASSEHSSMNTEAFF. In nucleotides, the CDR3 is TGTGCCAGCAGTGAACACAGTTCCATGAACACTGAAGCTTTCTTT.

This clone was observed a few times. This chain joins TRBV6-1 and TRBJ2-2; no clear D. V was cut by 6 bases and J by 2 bases, with 7 bases left in between. This CDR3 spans 13 amino acids. Germline CDR1 reads MNHNS; CDR2 reads SASEGT. The CDR3 here is CASSFGNTGELFF. Written as DNA, the CDR3 is TGTGCCAGCAGCTTCGGTAACACCGGGGAGCTGTTTTTT.

This chain uses TRBV4-1 with TRBJ2-7; TRBD1 is a possible D gene (5 bases). This CDR3 is 17 amino acids long. V lost 4 bases and J lost 0, with 19 bases in between. CDR1 is MGHRA and CDR2 is YSYEKL in the germline V gene. For the CDR3, the DNA is TGCGCCAGCAGCCCGACCACCATAGGGGCCACCTCCTACGAGCAGTACTTC. It specifies CASSPTTIGATSYEQYF.

This sequence joins TRBV5-1 and TRBJ2-1; TRBD2 aligns across 15 bases. V trimming: 5 bases; J trimming: 8 bases; junction bases outside the gene matches: 8. The V gene's germline CDR1 is SGHRS and CDR2 YFSETQ. This CDR3 has 16 residues. CDR3 residues: CASSLRTSGGADEQFF. CDR3 in DNA: TGCGCCAGCAGTCTACGGACTAGCGGGGGGGCGGATGAGCAGTTCTTC.